This T cell receptor (beta chain) was found in a study of technical replicates of blood from a handful of donors. The protocol was immunoSEQ multiplex PCR, while the TCRdb copy is restricted to in-frame clones and leaves out a portion. The sample holds over 70,000 clones, roughly 90% seen once. The CDR3 totals 14 residues. J was trimmed by 2 bases and V by 5 bases; bases with no gene match: 4. CDR1 and CDR2 from the germline V gene are SQVTM and ANQGSEA. The sequence was collected from a human donor in good health. Material: T cells isolated from PBMCs. The V and J genes are TRBV29-1 and TRBJ1-1, with 11 bases identical to TRBD1. The CDR3 nucleotides read TGCAGCGTTACTAGGACAGGGGGCAACACTGAAGCTTTCTTT. It specifies CSVTRTGGNTEAFF.